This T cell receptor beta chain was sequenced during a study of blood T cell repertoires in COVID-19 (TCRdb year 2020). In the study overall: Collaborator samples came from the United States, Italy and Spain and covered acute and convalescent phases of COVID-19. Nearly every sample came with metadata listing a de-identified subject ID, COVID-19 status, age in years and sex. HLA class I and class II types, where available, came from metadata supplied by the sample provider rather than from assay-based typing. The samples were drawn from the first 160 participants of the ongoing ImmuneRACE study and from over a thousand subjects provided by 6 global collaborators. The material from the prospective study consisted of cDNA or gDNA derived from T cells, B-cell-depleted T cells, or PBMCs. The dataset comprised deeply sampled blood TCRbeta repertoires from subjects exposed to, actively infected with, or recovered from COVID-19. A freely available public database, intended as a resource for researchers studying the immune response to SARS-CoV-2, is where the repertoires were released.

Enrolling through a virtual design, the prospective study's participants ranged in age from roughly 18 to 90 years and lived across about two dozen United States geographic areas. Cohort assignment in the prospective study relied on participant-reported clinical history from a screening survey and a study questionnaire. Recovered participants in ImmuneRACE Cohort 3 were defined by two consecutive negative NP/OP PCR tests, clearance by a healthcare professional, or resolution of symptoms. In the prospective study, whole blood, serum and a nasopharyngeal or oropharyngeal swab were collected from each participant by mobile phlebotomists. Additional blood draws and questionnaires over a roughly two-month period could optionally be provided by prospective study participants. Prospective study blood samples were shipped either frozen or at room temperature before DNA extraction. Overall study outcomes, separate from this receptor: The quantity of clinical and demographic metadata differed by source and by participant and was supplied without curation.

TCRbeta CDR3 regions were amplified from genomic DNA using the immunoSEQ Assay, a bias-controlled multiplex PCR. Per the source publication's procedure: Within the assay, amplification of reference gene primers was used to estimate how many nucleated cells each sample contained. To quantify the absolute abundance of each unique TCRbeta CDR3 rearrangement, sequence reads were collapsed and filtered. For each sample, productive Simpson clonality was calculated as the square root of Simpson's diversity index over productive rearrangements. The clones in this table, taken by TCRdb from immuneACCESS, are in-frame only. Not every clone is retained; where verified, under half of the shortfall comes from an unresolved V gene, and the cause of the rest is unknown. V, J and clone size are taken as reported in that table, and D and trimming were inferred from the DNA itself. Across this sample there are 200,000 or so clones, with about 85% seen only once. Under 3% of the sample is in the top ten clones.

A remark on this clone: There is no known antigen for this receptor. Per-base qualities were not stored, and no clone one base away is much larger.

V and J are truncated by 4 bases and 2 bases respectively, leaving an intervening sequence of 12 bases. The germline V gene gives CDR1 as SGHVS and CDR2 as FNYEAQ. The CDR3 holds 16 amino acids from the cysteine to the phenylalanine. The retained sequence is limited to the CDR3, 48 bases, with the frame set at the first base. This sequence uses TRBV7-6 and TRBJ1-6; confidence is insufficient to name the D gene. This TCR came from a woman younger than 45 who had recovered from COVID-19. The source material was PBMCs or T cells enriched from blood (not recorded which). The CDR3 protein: CASSSTPWPYNSPLHF. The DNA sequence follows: TGTGCCAGCAGCTCGACACCTTGGCCCTATAATTCACCCCTCCACTTT.